Sequencing of this T cell receptor beta chain was carried out in a study of blood T cell repertoires in COVID-19. CDR1 is SGHRS, CDR2 YFSETQ, per germline. The CDR3 is 15 amino acids. Unmatched junction bases numbered 7, after V lost 0 bases and J lost 4 bases. Profiled with immunoSEQ multiplex PCR; TCRdb holds only in-frame clones, not every one. The table includes fewer than 250,000 clones, approximately 86% detected once. This rearrangement joins TRBV5-1 to TRBJ2-7, with 7 bases matching TRBD1. The sequencing sample was made of peripheral blood. The receptor comes from a woman in her sixties with active or convalescent COVID-19. Here the CDR3 reads CASSLGPGQKYEQYF. The CDR3, as DNA: TGCGCCAGCAGCTTGGGCCCGGGACAGAAATACGAGCAGTACTTC.